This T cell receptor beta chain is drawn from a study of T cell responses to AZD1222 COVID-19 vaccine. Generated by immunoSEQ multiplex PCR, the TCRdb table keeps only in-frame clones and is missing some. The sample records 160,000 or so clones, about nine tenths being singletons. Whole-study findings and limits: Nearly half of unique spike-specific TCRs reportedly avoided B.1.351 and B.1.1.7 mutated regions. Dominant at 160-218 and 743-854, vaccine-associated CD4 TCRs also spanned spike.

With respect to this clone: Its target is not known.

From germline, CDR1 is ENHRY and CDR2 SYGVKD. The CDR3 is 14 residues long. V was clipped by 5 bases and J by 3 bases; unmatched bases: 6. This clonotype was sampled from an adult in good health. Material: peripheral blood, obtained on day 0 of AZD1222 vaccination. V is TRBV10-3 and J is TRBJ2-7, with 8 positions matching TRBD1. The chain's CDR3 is CAISQDRADYEQYF. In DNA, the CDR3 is TGTGCCATCAGTCAGGACAGGGCCGACTACGAGCAGTACTTC.